The 13 T cell receptor beta chains reported below all come from one sample, sequenced in a study of blood T cell repertoires in COVID-19. TCRdb's copy holds only in-frame clones and misses some; the assay was immunoSEQ multiplex PCR. The sample lists more than 300,000 clones; roughly 89% were seen once. Sequencing input: peripheral blood. Every receptor here comes from a middle-aged woman with COVID-19, enrolled during active disease.

The V gene is TRBV28, the J gene TRBJ1-2, with 10 positions matching TRBD1. CDR1 is MDHEN and CDR2 is SYDVKM in the germline V gene. V gave up 5 bases and J gave up 8 bases; unmatched junction bases: 14. The CDR3 sequence is 16 residues long. CDR3 bases: TGTGCCAGCAGTGCTAACCCCGGACAGGGGGGAGAGGGCTACACCTTC. Residues: CASSANPGQGGEGYTF.

The chain employs TRBV6-1 and TRBJ1-2, with no clear D. Trimming left V 0 bases short and J 0 bases short, with 14 bases between. Germline V lookup: CDR1 MNHNS, CDR2 SASEGT. The CDR3 is made up of 17 amino acids. Here the CDR3 DNA reads TGTGCCAGCAGTGAAGCCTTCGGCAGCCTAGCTAACTATGGCTACACCTTC. This encodes CASSEAFGSLANYGYTF.

This clone was seen only once. This chain joins TRBV5-1 and TRBJ2-5; TRBD1 matches at 7 bases. This CDR3 comprises 15 residues. Per germline, CDR1 SGHRS and CDR2 YFSETQ. J was trimmed by 5 bases and V by 4 bases; bases with no gene match: 11. Here the CDR3 reads CASSVTGVSSETQYF. The CDR3 nucleotides are TGCGCCAGCAGCGTAACAGGGGTCTCGTCGGAGACCCAGTACTTC.

The chain has TRBV9 and TRBJ2-1; 7 bases align to TRBD2. Losses at the gene ends were 0 bases for V and 4 bases for J; bases not matched to a gene: 13. This CDR3 comprises 18 residues. Germline V lookup: CDR1 SGDLS, CDR2 YYNGEE. The CDR3 DNA follows: TGTGCCAGCAGCGTAGGGCTGGGAGGGCGCGGGAGTTACAATGAGCAGTTCTTC. Translation gives CASSVGLGGRGSYNEQFF.

This clone was seen just once. The rearrangement links TRBV5-5 to TRBJ2-3; 8 bases match TRBD1. With V trimmed by 2 bases and J by 6 bases, 5 bases remained unmatched. Looked up from germline, CDR1 is SGHKS and CDR2 is YYEKEE (reference sequence). The CDR3 totals 14 residues. CDR3 amino acids: CASSFDRGGDTQYF. The CDR3, as DNA: TGTGCCAGCAGCTTCGACAGGGGAGGCGATACGCAGTATTTT. Supplemented by reference TRBV5-5 and TRBJ2-3, the full variable domain reads DAGVTQSPTHLIKTRGQQVTLRCSPISGHKSVSWYQQVLGQGPQFIFQYYEKEERGRGNFPDRFSARQFPNYSSELNVNALLLGDSALYLCASSFDRGGDTQYFGPGTRLTVL.

This chain uses TRBV5-1 with TRBJ2-7; TRBD1 matches 7 bases. This CDR3 has 11 residues. Germline CDR1 is SGHRS and CDR2 is YFSETQ. J gave up 6 bases and V 5 bases, and 2 bases lay outside the gene matches. The CDR3 reads CASRAGGEQYF. The CDR3 bases are TGCGCCAGCAGAGCAGGGGGCGAGCAGTACTTC.

CDR3 in DNA: TGTGCCAGCAGTTTCTTAACAGGGGCTCAAGGCTCCGAGCAGTACTTC. It codes for CASSFLTGAQGSEQYF. The chain employs TRBV27 and TRBJ2-7; 7 bases match TRBD1. The germline V gene has CDR1 MNHEY and CDR2 SMNVEV (reference sequence). CDR3 length equals 16 residues. V was pared by 3 bases and J by 6 bases, with 14 bases of the junction left unmatched.

The table lists this clone with a count of one. The chain employs TRBV19 and TRBJ2-7, with D tentatively TRBD1 (6 bases). Deletions cut 5 bases from V and 2 bases from J, with 13 bases between. This CDR3 has 14 amino acids. Germline CDR1 LNHDA, CDR2 SQIVND (reference sequence). CDR3 DNA: TGTGCCAGTAGTTATCAGGGGCCCCCCTACGAGCAGTACTTC. This codes for CASSYQGPPYEQYF.

The rearrangement uses TRBV27 and TRBJ2-2; TRBD1 agrees at 7 bases. Germline CDR1 is MNHEY and CDR2 is SMNVEV (reference sequence). This CDR3 contains 16 residues. V shed 4 bases and J 6 bases; nucleotides not matched to a gene: 11. The CDR3 DNA follows: TGTGCCAGCAGTTCGCGACAGGGTGGCGCGTCCGGGGAGCTGTTTTTT. It specifies CASSSRQGGASGELFF.

The chain has TRBV7-9 and TRBJ2-3, with 7 nucleotides matching TRBD2. Germline-derived CDR1 and CDR2 are SEHNR and FQNEAQ (reference sequence). J gave up 0 bases and V 5 bases, and 8 bases lay outside the gene matches. This CDR3 region has 16 residues. CDR3 sequence (DNA): TGTGCCAGCAGCGGGCGGGGGAGCAGGAGCACAGATACGCAGTATTTT. Translated, it gives CASSGRGSRSTDTQYF. Supplemented by reference TRBV7-9 and TRBJ2-3, the full variable domain reads DTGVSQNPRHKITKRGQNVTFRCDPISEHNRLYWYRQTLGQGPEFLTYFQNEAQLEKSRLLSDRFSAERPKGSFSTLEIQRTEQGDSAMYLCASSGRGSRSTDTQYFGPGTRLTVL.

The genes are TRBV28 and TRBJ1-5; 8 positions agree with TRBD1. V was pared by 5 bases and J by 5 bases, with 20 bases of the junction left unmatched. CDR3 length: 19 amino acids. CDR1 and CDR2 (germline): MDHEN, SYDVKM. The CDR3 is CASSPRAWTGRIKDQPQHF. CDR3 bases: TGTGCCAGCAGTCCCCGAGCGTGGACAGGGAGGATTAAGGATCAGCCCCAGCATTTT.

This chain uses TRBV5-1 with TRBJ2-7, with a weak D call TRBD2 (5 bases). Trimming took 6 bases from V and 5 from J, leaving 12 bases between them. The CDR3 has 12 amino acids. CDR1 and CDR2 (germline): SGHRS, YFSETQ. Here the CDR3 DNA reads TGCGCCAGCATCGGGGTAGCTAACGAGCAGTACTTC. This codes for CASIGVANEQYF.

This clone has only one observation. The chain is built from TRBV7-3 and TRBJ2-2; D is unclear. Trimming took off 5 bases at V and 6 bases at J, with 16 bases between the two ends. Germline assignment: CDR1 SGHTA and CDR2 FQGTGA. The CDR3 is 15 residues long. The CDR3 loop is CASSQPGLDPGELFF. The CDR3 DNA sequence: TGTGCCAGCAGCCAACCAGGATTAGACCCCGGGGAGCTGTTTTTT.